The 8 T cell receptor beta chains in this list originate from one sample, sequenced in a study of identical twins. TCRdb fed the 5' RACE reads into MiXCR, producing one record per CDR3 protein. This repertoire shows some 900,000 distinct CDR3 sequences, 10% to 15% found once; its top ten account for around 1.6%. The same sample was also studied in work on yellow fever vaccine responses in identical twins.

Sequencing was performed on PBMCs. The source is a woman younger than 30 in good health.

This clonotype was observed at least ten times. The gene calls are TRBV6-5 and TRBJ1-1; D is ambiguous. The CDR3 loop spans 15 amino acids. Trimming took 1 base from V and 0 from J, leaving 9 bases between them. Germline CDR1 and CDR2: MNHEY and SVGAGI. This chain's CDR3 is CASSYYGVMNTEAFF. The CDR3 nucleotides are TGTGCCAGCAGTTACTATGGGGTGATGAACACTGAAGCTTTCTTT.

A few counts support this clonotype. V gene TRBV6-5 combines with J gene TRBJ2-1; possibly TRBD2 for D (5 bases). This CDR3 region has 15 residues. V was clipped by 0 bases and J by 10 bases, with 16 bases between them. The V gene's germline CDR1 is MNHEY and CDR2 SVGAGI. The CDR3 sequence is CASSYSRLAGREQFF. CDR3 in DNA: TGTGCCAGCAGTTACTCGAGGCTAGCCGGTCGGGAGCAGTTCTTC.

CDR3 in amino acids: CASSLVAGETYEQYF. As DNA, the CDR3 is TGTGCCAGCAGCCTCGTAGCGGGCGAAACCTACGAGCAGTACTTC. V gene TRBV7-2 combines with J gene TRBJ2-7; 7 positions match TRBD2. This CDR3 spans 15 amino acids. The germline V gene has CDR1 SGHTA and CDR2 FQGNSA. Losses at the gene ends were 5 bases for V and 2 bases for J; bases not matched to a gene: 9.

This clonotype came up a few times. The DNA for the CDR3 is TGCGCCAGCAGCTTCGGGACAGGGGCCTCTGGGGCCAACGTCCTGACTTTC. This codes for CASSFGTGASGANVLTF. V usage is TRBV5-1 and J usage is TRBJ2-6, with TRBD1 matching over 10 bases. This CDR3 has 17 amino acids. The junction had 2 bases not matched to a gene; V was cut back by 2 bases and J by 0 bases. Germline CDR1 SGHRS, CDR2 YFSETQ.

The chain carries TRBV20-1 and TRBJ2-1; D gene ambiguous. The germline gives CDR1 DFQATT, CDR2 SNEGSKA (reference sequence). This CDR3 is built from 14 residues. V was cut by 6 bases and J by 4 bases, with 16 bases left in between. CDR3 nucleotides: TGCAGTGCACCCGAACTCACGACTTACAATGAGCAGTTCTTC. Encoded protein: CSAPELTTYNEQFF.

This clonotype was observed many times. The chain has TRBV4-1 and TRBJ2-2; possible D gene TRBD1, 6 bases. Germline CDR1 and CDR2: MGHRA and YSYEKL. Trimming took off 4 bases at V and 1 base at J, with 16 bases between the two ends. The length of the CDR3 is 17 residues. CDR3 loop: CASSRILGAENTGELFF. In DNA form, the CDR3 reads TGCGCCAGCAGCCGGATCCTGGGGGCCGAGAACACCGGGGAGCTGTTTTTT.

J is TRBJ2-7 and V is TRBV19; D call uncertain. Germline values: CDR1 LNHDA, CDR2 SQIVND (reference sequence). V was pared by 4 bases and J by 5 bases, with 6 bases between. The CDR3 runs to 11 residues. CDR3 DNA: TGTGCCAGTAGTAGACGGAACGAGCAGTACTTC. Its translation: CASSRRNEQYF.

This clonotype was detected only a few times. This chain connects TRBV7-9 to TRBJ1-5; D gene unclear. Trimming took off 2 bases at V and 2 bases at J, with 10 bases between the two ends. Germline values: CDR1 SEHNR, CDR2 FQNEAQ (reference sequence). The CDR3 extends over 15 amino acids. The CDR3 region has the DNA TGTGCCAGCAGCTTACCCGGGCCTGGCAATCAGCCCCAGCATTTT. Translated: CASSLPGPGNQPQHF.